This entry concerns a single T cell receptor (beta chain). The target antigen is unknown. The ends were cut back, 3 bases at V and 4 bases at J, with 13 bases in the middle. Germline CDR1 reads KGHSH; CDR2 reads LQKENI. This CDR3 has 14 residues. The sample belongs to a study of vaccination and CD4 T cells after COVID-19. Study-wide context: Either the Pfizer-BioNTech BNT162b2 or Moderna mRNA-1273 vaccine was given as two doses. The post-vaccine samples came a median approximately 75 days after dose two (range 14 to 241). The cells in question were stimulated using overlapping spike peptides derived from SARS-CoV-2, HCoV-NL63, HCoV-OC43 and HCoV-229E.

Cultured CD4+ T-cell DNA underwent Oncomine TCR Beta short-read sequencing. CD4+ T cells were cultured, and genomic DNA was extracted from them. One entry per CDR3 protein results from TCRdb running MiXCR on the PCR reads. The sample records around 6,000 distinct CDR3 sequences, approximately 40% being singletons. Described treatment: roughly ten-day PBMC culture with coronavirus spike peptide pools or control peptides (ViraFEST assay). CD4+ T cells that came from the unexposed donor were collected before the COVID-19 pandemic (2011-2018). The chain links TRBV18 to TRBJ2-7, with a possible D match to TRBD1 (5 bases). Sequencing was carried out using CD4+ T cells from blood, cultured in vitro. The clonotype was recovered from a human donor in good health. The CDR3 DNA is TGTGCCAGCTCACCGACAGTTCAGGGTTACGAGCAGTACTTC. Its protein is CASSPTVQGYEQYF.